Listed below are T cell receptor beta chains from one sample, sequenced in a study of blood T cell repertoires in COVID-19. Sequenced by immunoSEQ multiplex PCR; TCRdb stores in-frame clones only, minus some. The table records about 320,000 clones, 85% to 95% of them present only once. Material: PBMCs or T cells enriched from blood (not recorded which). These receptors were taken from a woman in her thirties who had been exposed to COVID-19. The CDR3 runs from the conserved cysteine through the conserved F or W. The D gene is left open where the match is weak. Expanded clones are given a class, and other clones once, few, many or no size at all.

j_gene	abundance	v_gene	d_gene	CDR3aa	CDR3nt
TRBJ2-7	few	TRBV29-1	TRBD1	CSVGTGDEQYF	TGCAGCGTTGGGACAGGGGACGAGCAGTACTTC
TRBJ1-2	NA	TRBV5-1	TRBD1	CASSKGQGANGYTF	TGCGCCAGCAGCAAAGGACAGGGGGCAAATGGCTACACCTTC
TRBJ2-3	NA	TRBV4-2	NA	CASSQGDIPFEGDTQYF	TGTGCCAGCAGCCAAGGGGACATACCCTTCGAAGGAGATACGCAGTATTTT
TRBJ1-1	NA	TRBV19	NA	CASSLSGAAEAFF	TGTGCCAGTAGTCTATCAGGGGCCGCTGAAGCTTTCTTT
TRBJ2-1	NA	TRBV18	NA	CASSLQARQYPSYNEQFF	TGTGCCAGCTCACTGCAGGCTAGACAGTACCCTTCCTACAATGAGCAGTTCTTC
TRBJ2-2	once	TRBV4-3	NA	CASSQEVATGELFF	TGCGCCAGCAGCCAAGAGGTAGCTACCGGGGAGCTGTTTTTT
TRBJ1-6	once	TRBV5-1	NA	CASSLAAGVYSPLHF	TGCGCCAGCAGCTTGGCGGCAGGGGTCTATTCACCCCTCCACTTT
TRBJ2-1	NA	TRBV15	TRBD1	CATTTTGNSYNEQFF	TGTGCCACCACCACGACAGGGAACTCCTACAATGAGCAGTTCTTC
TRBJ2-6	once	TRBV11-2	TRBD2	CASSLAPGGPGANVLTF	TGTGCCAGCAGCTTAGCCCCGGGAGGGCCTGGGGCCAACGTCCTGACTTTC
TRBJ1-6	NA	TRBV6-2/TRBV6-3	NA	CASSYLPMGAGNSPLHF	TGTGCCAGCAGTTATTTACCGATGGGGGCAGGGAATTCACCCCTCCACTTT
TRBJ2-1	NA	TRBV9	NA	CASSPSRRVVYNEQFF	TGTGCCAGCAGCCCCAGCAGACGGGTTGTCTACAATGAGCAGTTCTTC
TRBJ2-1	many	TRBV5-1	TRBD2	CASSLGRLAGDNEQFF	TGCGCCAGCAGCTTGGGTAGACTAGCGGGGGACAATGAGCAGTTCTTC
TRBJ1-2	once	TRBV18	NA	CASSNNYGYTF	TGTGCCAGCAGCAATAACTATGGCTACACCTTC
TRBJ2-1	NA	TRBV11-2	NA	CASSLQGRRYNEQFF	TGTGCCAGCAGCCTACAGGGTCGCCGATACAATGAGCAGTTCTTC
TRBJ1-5	NA	TRBV2	TRBD1	CASTLDRGRDNQPQHF	TGTGCCAGCACCCTCGACAGGGGAAGGGACAATCAGCCCCAGCATTTT
TRBJ1-2	NA	TRBV5-1	NA	CASSQDSNNYGYTF	TGCGCCAGCAGCCAGGACAGCAACAACTATGGCTACACCTTC
TRBJ1-2	NA	TRBV6-5	NA	CASRLLEGQYLGYTF	TGTGCCAGCAGACTACTCGAGGGACAATATCTCGGCTACACCTTC
TRBJ1-2	NA	TRBV2	TRBD1	CASSTGQGYGYTF	TGTGCCAGCAGTACAGGACAGGGTTATGGCTACACCTTC
TRBJ2-1	NA	TRBV5-1	NA	CASSLRSGISYNEQFF	TGCGCCAGCAGCCTCCGCAGCGGCATTTCCTACAATGAGCAGTTCTTC
TRBJ2-5	NA	TRBV19	NA	CASSIYSGGETQYF	TGTGCCAGTAGTATCTATAGCGGCGGGGAGACCCAGTACTTC
TRBJ1-2	NA	TRBV2	NA	CASTLLPGDGYTF	TGTGCCAGCACTCTCCTCCCCGGGGATGGCTACACCTTC
TRBJ2-7	few	TRBV6-1	TRBD1	CASSETTGGLPYEQYF	TGTGCCAGCAGTGAAACCACAGGGGGCTTGCCCTACGAGCAGTACTTC
TRBJ2-1	NA	TRBV3-1/TRBV3-2	TRBD1	CASSLGTDLRSSYNEQFF	TGTGCCAGCAGCCTTGGGACAGACCTTAGGAGCTCCTACAATGAGCAGTTCTTC
TRBJ2-1	NA	TRBV5-1	NA	CASRPSGTPVNEQFF	TGCGCCAGCAGGCCTTCCGGGACTCCTGTCAATGAGCAGTTCTTC
TRBJ1-5	NA	TRBV19	TRBD1	CASRRDRSSNQPQHF	TGTGCCAGTAGGAGGGACAGGAGTAGCAATCAGCCCCAGCATTTT
TRBJ1-5	NA	TRBV7-9	NA	CASSGNPGQPQHF	TGTGCCAGCAGCGGTAACCCGGGACAGCCCCAGCATTTT
TRBJ2-1	NA	TRBV3-1/TRBV3-2	NA	CASSLRKSFNEQFF	TGTGCCAGCAGCCTCAGGAAGTCGTTCAATGAGCAGTTCTTC
TRBJ2-2	NA	TRBV10-2	NA	CASGEYAPNTGELFF	TGCGCCAGTGGAGAGTATGCCCCGAACACCGGGGAGCTGTTTTTT
TRBJ1-4	NA	TRBV10-3	NA	CAISESGATNEKLFF	TGTGCCATCAGTGAGTCAGGGGCGACTAATGAAAAACTGTTTTTT
TRBJ2-5	NA	TRBV7-6	NA	CASSVVGSSGQETQYF	TGTGCCAGCAGCGTAGTGGGCAGTAGCGGCCAAGAGACCCAGTACTTC
TRBJ1-3	NA	TRBV7-9	NA	CASSFSPRSGNTIYF	TGTGCCAGCAGCTTTAGTCCCCGCTCTGGAAACACCATATATTTT
TRBJ2-2	NA	TRBV27	NA	CASSLLGSSGTGELFF	TGTGCCAGCAGTTTATTGGGCAGCTCAGGTACCGGGGAGCTGTTTTTT
TRBJ2-7	NA	TRBV10-1	TRBD1	CASRKQGHPFSYEQYF	TGCGCCAGCAGGAAACAGGGGCACCCGTTCTCCTACGAGCAGTACTTC
TRBJ1-5	NA	TRBV7-6	NA	CASSLVAGKVNNQPQHF	TGTGCCAGCAGCTTAGTCGCAGGGAAGGTGAACAATCAGCCCCAGCATTTT
TRBJ1-2	NA	TRBV6-5	NA	CASREITGGYGYTF	TGTGCCAGCAGGGAGATAACAGGCGGCTATGGCTACACCTTC
TRBJ2-5	NA	TRBV19	TRBD2	CASSPAGLAAPTQYF	TGTGCCAGTAGTCCCGCGGGGCTAGCGGCCCCGACCCAGTACTTC
TRBJ2-2	once	TRBV12-3/TRBV12-4	NA	CASRSNAVGELFF	TGTGCCAGCAGATCAAATGCGGTCGGGGAGCTGTTTTTT
TRBJ1-1	NA	TRBV19	NA	CASLGLSVNTEAFF	TGTGCCAGCCTCGGACTTTCGGTGAACACTGAAGCTTTCTTT
TRBJ1-2	NA	TRBV2	NA	CASSYHDGLRGYTF	TGTGCCAGCAGCTATCATGACGGCTTGAGGGGCTACACCTTC
TRBJ1-1	once	TRBV3-1/TRBV3-2	NA	CASSQGRTSEAFF	TGTGCCAGCAGCCAAGGGAGGACTTCGGAAGCTTTCTTT
TRBJ1-5	once	TRBV10-3	NA	CAISESVRDQPQHF	TGTGCCATCAGTGAGTCAGTCAGGGATCAGCCCCAGCATTTT
TRBJ1-6	NA	TRBV18	TRBD1	CASSLYYSRGTDNSPLHF	TGTGCCAGCTCACTGTATTACTCCAGGGGGACAGATAATTCACCCCTCCACTTT
TRBJ2-2	NA	TRBV10-3	TRBD2	CAITPGLEVSGELFF	TGTGCCATCACCCCGGGACTAGAAGTATCCGGGGAGCTGTTTTTT
TRBJ1-1	NA	TRBV7-6	TRBD1	CASSLEAGGTEAFF	TGTGCCAGCAGCTTAGAGGCAGGGGGCACTGAAGCTTTCTTT
TRBJ1-5	NA	TRBV6-5	NA	CASSYVQGPGQPQHF	TGTGCCAGCAGTTACGTCCAGGGCCCAGGGCAGCCCCAGCATTTT
TRBJ2-5	NA	TRBV7-6	NA	CASSLGAGLSETQYF	TGTGCCAGCAGCTTAGGGGCAGGGCTTAGCGAGACCCAGTACTTC
TRBJ1-1	NA	TRBV25-1	NA	CASTPSGLTEAFF	TGTGCCAGCACCCCGTCGGGGTTAACTGAAGCTTTCTTT
TRBJ1-4	NA	TRBV28	NA	CASSFVRGTTNEKLFF	TGTGCCAGCAGTTTTGTCAGGGGAACAACTAATGAAAAACTGTTTTTT
TRBJ2-7	NA	TRBV5-1	NA	CASSPGAGSYEQYF	TGCGCCAGCAGCCCGGGAGCCGGCTCCTACGAGCAGTACTTC
TRBJ1-6	NA	TRBV18	TRBD1	CASSPRGQGGSPLHF	TGTGCCAGCTCACCAAGAGGACAGGGCGGTTCACCCCTCCACTTT
TRBJ1-6	NA	TRBV5-1	TRBD1	CASSGSFRGNLGNSPLHF	TGCGCCAGCAGCGGGTCCTTCAGGGGGAACCTTGGGAATTCACCCCTCCACTTT
TRBJ1-2	NA	TRBV6-5	NA	CASSPTNLYGYTF	TGTGCCAGCAGCCCAACTAATCTCTATGGCTACACCTTC